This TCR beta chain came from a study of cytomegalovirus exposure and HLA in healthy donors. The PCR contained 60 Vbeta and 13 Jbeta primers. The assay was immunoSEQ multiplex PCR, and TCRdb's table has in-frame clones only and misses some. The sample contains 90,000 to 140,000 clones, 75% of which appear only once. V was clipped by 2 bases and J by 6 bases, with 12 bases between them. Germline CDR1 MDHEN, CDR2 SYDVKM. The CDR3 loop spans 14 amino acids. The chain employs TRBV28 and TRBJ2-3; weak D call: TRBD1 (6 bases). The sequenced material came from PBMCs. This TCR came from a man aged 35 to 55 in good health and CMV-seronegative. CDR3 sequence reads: CASSLGQLLDTQYF. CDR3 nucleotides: TGTGCCAGCAGTTTAGGACAGCTCTTGGATACGCAGTATTTT.